A selection of T cell receptor beta chains follows, all from one sample in a study of glioma-infiltrating T cells after dendritic cell vaccination. The repertoire was sequenced with immunoSEQ multiplex PCR; TCRdb's copy has only in-frame clones and lacks some. The table has some 24,000 clones, around nine tenths seen once. Sequenced here: blood, sampled after dendritic cell vaccination. These TCRs come from a human donor with glioblastoma. The CDR3 runs from the conserved cysteine through the conserved F or W. The D gene is left open where the match is weak. Rows give clone size only sometimes, using once, few, many, or a class for an expanded clone.

CDR3 DNA | CDR3 protein | D gene | clone size | J gene | V gene
TGTGCCAGCAGTTATTCCGCCCCTACCGACTATGGCTACACCTTC | CASSYSAPTDYGYTF | NA | NA | TRBJ1-2 | TRBV6-6
TGTGCCAGCAAGGAGTCTAAATCCGTCATTCAGTACTTC | CASKESKSVIQYF | NA | few | TRBJ2-4 | TRBV6-5
TGTGCCAGTAGTATTCTCTTCAGGGGACCCTACAATGAGCAGTTCTTC | CASSILFRGPYNEQFF | NA | NA | TRBJ2-1 | TRBV19
TGCGCCAGCAGCTTGGGGCAGGGCAGCTCCTACAATGAGCAGTTCTTC | CASSLGQGSSYNEQFF | NA | NA | TRBJ2-1 | TRBV5-1
TGCGCCAGCAGCTTGGGAGACAGGTTTTCCTACGAGCAGTACTTC | CASSLGDRFSYEQYF | NA | NA | TRBJ2-7 | TRBV5-1
TGTGCCAGCAGCTCGGGGGACAGCTCCTACGAGCAGTACTTC | CASSSGDSSYEQYF | NA | NA | TRBJ2-7 | TRBV5-4
TGTGCCAGCAGTTACGTAACTAGCGGGGAGGAGACCCAGTACTTC | CASSYVTSGEETQYF | TRBD2 | NA | TRBJ2-5 | TRBV6-5
TGTGCCTGGAGCTCGCGAGGAAGTGGTGGCTACACCTTC | CAWSSRGSGGYTF | NA | NA | TRBJ1-2 | TRBV30
TGTGCCAGCAGCGTAGGGGGGTTAGCGGCGGAGAAGTATTTT | CASSVGGLAAEKYF | NA | NA | TRBJ2-3 | TRBV9
TGTGCCAGCCTAAGGATACTGACAGGGGATCAGCCCCAGCATTTT | CASLRILTGDQPQHF | TRBD1 | NA | TRBJ1-5 | TRBV2
TGTGCCAGCAAGGCAGGGTGGAGAATCAACGAGCAGTACTTC | CASKAGWRINEQYF | NA | NA | TRBJ2-7 | TRBV2
TGTGCCAGCAGTGAGGGACAGGGTCCCTTCTACGAGCAGTACTTC | CASSEGQGPFYEQYF | TRBD1 | NA | TRBJ2-7 | TRBV6-1
TGTGCCAGCAGGGAGACAGTCTACGAGCAGTACTTC | CASRETVYEQYF | NA | NA | TRBJ2-7 | TRBV6-1
TGTGCCAGCAGCCCGGACAGGCAAAGATCCTACGAGCAGTACTTC | CASSPDRQRSYEQYF | TRBD1 | once | TRBJ2-7 | TRBV5-4
TGTGCCAGCAGCCTCAGCGGGGGGGCTGGGAACGAGCAGTACTTC | CASSLSGGAGNEQYF | TRBD2 | once | TRBJ2-7 | TRBV7-2
TGTGCCAGCAGCCAAGCGGGGGGTACGTACGAGCAGTACTTC | CASSQAGGTYEQYF | TRBD2 | NA | TRBJ2-7 | TRBV4-2
TGTGCCAGCAGCCAGGGACAGGTCCTATCACCCCTCCACTTT | CASSQGQVLSPLHF | TRBD1 | NA | TRBJ1-6 | TRBV5-6
TGCGCCAGCAGGAGGTCCCAGAACACTGAAGCTTTCTTT | CASRRSQNTEAFF | NA | NA | TRBJ1-1 | TRBV10-1
TGCGCCAGCAGCTACGAGAGCTCCTATAATTCACCCCTCCACTTT | CASSYESSYNSPLHF | NA | NA | TRBJ1-6 | TRBV5-1
TGTGCCAGCAGGTCAGGGGGTGTGGAGACCCAGTACTTC | CASRSGGVETQYF | TRBD1 | NA | TRBJ2-5 | TRBV2
TGTGCCAGCTCATCGATCCGTGACCCGGGACAGGGAGACCAGCCCCAGCATTTT | CASSSIRDPGQGDQPQHF | TRBD1 | NA | TRBJ1-5 | TRBV18
TGTGCCATCAGTGAGGCCCAGGGGAACACTGAAGCTTTCTTT | CAISEAQGNTEAFF | NA | NA | TRBJ1-1 | TRBV10-3
TGTGCCAGCAGCGTGCTACCGGGGGGGACTGAAGCTTTCTTT | CASSVLPGGTEAFF | NA | once | TRBJ1-1 | TRBV9
TGTGCCAGCAGCGTAACCCCGGGGAGTAGCACAGATACGCAGTATTTT | CASSVTPGSSTDTQYF | NA | NA | TRBJ2-3 | TRBV9
TGTGCCAGCAGCTTACGACAGCGCTCCTACGAGCAGTACTTC | CASSLRQRSYEQYF | NA | NA | TRBJ2-7 | TRBV7-2
TGTGCCAGCTCACCACCGGGGGGTGGCACAGATACGCAGTATTTT | CASSPPGGGTDTQYF | NA | NA | TRBJ2-3 | TRBV18
TGTGCCAGCAGAACGACAGGCGCCAATCAGCCCCAGCATTTT | CASRTTGANQPQHF | NA | NA | TRBJ1-5 | TRBV27
TGTGCCAGCGAGGGAGGACCCGGGGAGCTGTTTTTT | CASEGGPGELFF | NA | NA | TRBJ2-2 | TRBV2
TGCGCCAGCAGCTTAAACAGGGGGGCAGGGAACACCGGGGAGCTGTTTTTT | CASSLNRGAGNTGELFF | TRBD1 | once | TRBJ2-2 | TRBV5-1
TGTGCCTGTATGACAGGGAAGGAGCAGTACTTC | CACMTGKEQYF | TRBD1 | NA | TRBJ2-7 | TRBV30
TGTGCCAGCAGCCTGTCCCCGGGGCAGGGGGATACGCAGTATTTT | CASSLSPGQGDTQYF | NA | NA | TRBJ2-3 | TRBV7-2
TGCAGTGCACCACAGAATTACGAGCAGTACTTC | CSAPQNYEQYF | NA | NA | TRBJ2-7 | TRBV20-1
TGTGCCAGCAGCCCAGGGGGTCTTGGCCTGTTTTTT | CASSPGGLGLFF | TRBD1 | NA | TRBJ1-4 | TRBV7-9
TGTGCCAGCAGCACCCGGGTAGGGGGATCCTACGAGCAGTACTTC | CASSTRVGGSYEQYF | NA | few | TRBJ2-7 | TRBV7-2
TGTGCCAGCTACCGGGGCGGAGCGGGGACCGGGGAGCTATTTTTT | CASYRGGAGTGELFF | TRBD2 | once | TRBJ2-2 | TRBV18
TGTGCCAGCAGCTTCGCAGGGGGCGTGGACACTGAAGCTTTCTTT | CASSFAGGVDTEAFF | TRBD1 | NA | TRBJ1-1 | TRBV5-5
TGTGCCAGCAGTACAGGGGCCCCCTACGAGCAGTACTTC | CASSTGAPYEQYF | TRBD1 | NA | TRBJ2-7 | TRBV6-5
TGCAGTGGGGGGGGCGACTCCTACAATGAGCAGTTCTTC | CSGGGDSYNEQFF | NA | NA | TRBJ2-1 | TRBV29-1
TGTGCCAGCAGCCATGGACAGACGAACACCGGGGAGCTGTTTTTT | CASSHGQTNTGELFF | NA | NA | TRBJ2-2 | TRBV6-5
TGTGCCAGTAGTATGGCCAGTTCCTACGAGCAGTACTTC | CASSMASSYEQYF | NA | NA | TRBJ2-7 | TRBV19
TGTGCCAGCAGCAGACCCTCGACAGGGGGCAGCGAGCAGTACTTC | CASSRPSTGGSEQYF | TRBD1 | NA | TRBJ2-7 | TRBV11-2
TGTGCCAGCAGTTTGTCCTCGGCCCGGGGAAGGTCACCCCTCCACTTT | CASSLSSARGRSPLHF | NA | NA | TRBJ1-6 | TRBV27